This passage covers 21 T cell receptor beta chains from one sample sequenced in a study of identical twins. TCRdb called the 5' RACE reads again in MiXCR, with one record for every CDR3 protein. The sample records 400,000 to 500,000 distinct CDR3 sequences, around an eighth being singletons. This same sample was also taken into another study, of yellow fever vaccine responses in identical twins.

Sequenced material: CD4+ T cells sorted from blood. The receptors come from a woman aged 18-35 years in good health.

This clonotype was recorded at least ten times. The rearrangement links TRBV11-2 to TRBJ2-1; the match to TRBD2 covers 8 bases. The J segment lost 7 bases and the V segment lost 5 bases, leaving 13 bases of the junction unmatched. The CDR3 has 16 amino acids. Germline loops: CDR1 SGHAT, CDR2 FQNNGV. The CDR3, as DNA: TGTGCCAGCAGCCCCCGGCCCAGCGGGAGTTTGAATGAGCAGTTCTTC. Translating it yields CASSPRPSGSLNEQFF.

This clonotype was found many times. The chain joins TRBV7-2 to TRBJ1-5; D ambiguous. V was trimmed by 2 bases and J by 9 bases, leaving 5 bases between them. Germline V gene data show CDR1 as SGHTA and CDR2 as FQGNSA. The CDR3 is made up of 11 amino acids. CDR3 nucleotide sequence: TGTGCCAGCAGCTTATTCGGGCCCCAGCATTTT. Translating it yields CASSLFGPQHF.

A few counts support this clonotype. The genes are TRBV27 and TRBJ2-5; no clear D gene. The CDR3 runs 12 residues. V lost 8 bases and J lost 5, with 12 bases in between. Looked up from germline, CDR1 is MNHEY and CDR2 is SMNVEV (reference sequence). CDR3 in DNA: TGTGCCAGCGGTCACACCTCGGAGACCCAGTACTTC. It codes for CASGHTSETQYF.

This clonotype was recorded a few times. The chain uses TRBV6-2 or TRBV6-3 and TRBJ2-7, with D tentatively TRBD2 (6 bases). CDR1 MNHEY and CDR2 SVGEGT come from the germline V gene. Trimming shortened V by 8 bases and J by 7 bases, and 15 bases separated the two germline ends. This CDR3 contains 12 residues. The CDR3 nucleotides are TGTGCCAGCGGTTGGACTATTGAGGAGCAGTACTTC. Its protein is CASGWTIEEQYF.

V is TRBV27 and J is TRBJ2-7; TRBD2 agrees at 7 bases. Germline assignment: CDR1 MNHEY and CDR2 SMNVEV (reference sequence). This CDR3 has 14 residues. V was pared by 3 bases and J by 1 base, with 3 bases of the junction left unmatched. CDR3 in amino acids: CASSLTSRSYEQYF. The CDR3 DNA follows: TGTGCCAGCAGTTTGACTAGCCGATCCTACGAGCAGTACTTC.

In its sample, this clonotype was seen many times. This rearrangement joins TRBV12-3 or TRBV12-4 to TRBJ2-7, with D unclear. Trimming removed 3 bases from V and 1 base from J, with 7 bases in between. The CDR3 has 13 residues. Here the CDR3 reads CASSFSSSYEQYF. The CDR3 bases are TGTGCCAGCAGTTTCAGCAGTTCCTACGAGCAGTACTTC.

In its sample, this clonotype was seen once. The V call is TRBV28, the J call TRBJ2-3; possibly TRBD1 for D (6 bases). CDR3 size: 16 residues. CDR1 and CDR2 from the germline V gene are MDHEN and SYDVKM. V was pared by 5 bases and J by 5 bases, with 20 bases between. The CDR3 DNA is TGTGCCAGCAGTCAGCCCCTTTTGGGGGCTGGAGATACGCAGTATTTT. Encoded protein: CASSQPLLGAGDTQYF.

This clonotype turned up a few times. CDR3 coding DNA: TGTGCCAGCAGTTTTAATGAAAAACTGTTTTTT. This gives the protein CASSFNEKLFF. The chain links TRBV12-3 or TRBV12-4 to TRBJ1-4; D remains ambiguous. The V end was cut by 3 bases, the J end by 4 bases, with 0 bases between. The CDR3 extends over 11 amino acids.

The chain combines TRBV20-1 with TRBJ1-6; weak D call: TRBD1 (5 bases). The germline gives CDR1 DFQATT, CDR2 SNEGSKA (reference sequence). V lost 2 bases and J 10 bases, leaving 12 bases between the germline ends. This CDR3 is built from 13 residues. The chain's CDR3 is CSARMQGNSPLHF. The CDR3 DNA follows: TGCAGTGCTAGAATGCAGGGAAACTCACCCCTCCACTTT.

This clonotype occurred many times. The chain carries TRBV7-9 and TRBJ2-3; D gene unclear. This CDR3 is built from 12 residues. Per germline, CDR1 SEHNR and CDR2 FQNEAQ (reference sequence). Trimming removed 5 bases from V and 1 base from J, with 4 bases in between. CDR3 nucleotide sequence: TGTGCCAGCAGCACCCGCACAGATACGCAGTATTTT. Translation gives CASSTRTDTQYF.

In this sample, this clonotype turned up a few times. The chain links TRBV5-1 to TRBJ2-2, with D possibly matching TRBD1 (5 bases). The CDR3 runs 16 residues. Germline CDR1 SGHRS, CDR2 YFSETQ. V was trimmed by 0 bases and J by 3 bases, leaving 12 bases between them. CDR3 nucleotides: TGCGCCAGCAGCTTGGGAGACAGATCCTACACCGGGGAGCTGTTTTTT. It encodes CASSLGDRSYTGELFF.

This clonotype was found many times. The chain employs TRBV29-1 and TRBJ2-1; TRBD2 aligns across 8 bases. After removal of 3 bases from V and 9 bases from J, the junction contained 10 bases not matched to a gene. CDR1 SQVTM and CDR2 ANQGSEA come from the germline V gene. The CDR3 totals 14 residues. CDR3 nucleotide sequence: TGCAGCGTTGACGGACTAGCCGAGTGGGGTGAGCAGTTCTTC. This encodes CSVDGLAEWGEQFF.

This clonotype appeared a few times. The chain has TRBV5-1 and TRBJ1-5, with D hard to call. From germline, CDR1 is SGHRS and CDR2 YFSETQ. The CDR3 spans 14 residues. Trimming took off 4 bases at V and 3 bases at J, with 11 bases between the two ends. CDR3 sequence (DNA): TGCGCCAGCAGCCCCACGGGTGACAATCAGCCCCAGCATTTT. Amino acid sequence: CASSPTGDNQPQHF.

The chain has TRBV5-5 and TRBJ2-7; 9 nucleotides align to TRBD1. Germline V gene sequence: CDR1 SGHKS, CDR2 YYEKEE (reference sequence). The CDR3 has 15 residues. J was trimmed by 3 bases and V by 4 bases; bases with no gene match: 8. CDR3 residues: CASSGTGGVGYEQYF. The CDR3, as DNA: TGTGCCAGCAGCGGTACAGGGGGCGTTGGCTACGAGCAGTACTTC.

This clonotype came up a few times. The V and J genes are TRBV4-3 and TRBJ1-5; D uncertain. Trimming took off 6 bases at V and 0 bases at J, with 9 bases between the two ends. CDR1 LGHNA and CDR2 YSLEER come from the germline V gene. There are 14 residues in the CDR3. This CDR3 is CASSIVYSNQPQHF. CDR3 DNA: TGCGCCAGCAGTATAGTGTATAGCAATCAGCCCCAGCATTTT.

This clonotype was detected many times. The chain combines TRBV12-3 or TRBV12-4 with TRBJ2-1; D might be TRBD1 or TRBD2, each matching 5 bases. The CDR3 is 13 amino acids. V lost 3 bases to trimming and J lost 6 bases, with 9 bases between them. CDR3 bases: TGTGCCAGCAGTTTGGGGACCGTCAATGAGCAGTTCTTC. It encodes CASSLGTVNEQFF.

This clonotype was seen ten or more times. V and J are TRBV10-3 and TRBJ2-3, with D possibly being TRBD1 (6 bases). Trimming stripped 5 bases from V and 4 bases from J, with 13 bases between. The CDR3 has 14 amino acids. Germline V gene lookup returns CDR1 ENHRY and CDR2 SYGVKD. As DNA, the CDR3 is TGTGCCATCAGTTCGCCCCCAGGGGCAGATACGCAGTATTTT. The encoded protein is CAISSPPGADTQYF.

This clonotype turned up a few times. The rearrangement uses TRBV28 and TRBJ2-2, with 7 bases aligning to TRBD2. With V trimmed by 4 bases and J by 1 base, 12 bases remained unmatched. CDR3 length: 18 residues. Germline values: CDR1 MDHEN, CDR2 SYDVKM. CDR3 region: CASSSGLAESMNTGELFF. CDR3 coding DNA: TGTGCCAGCAGTTCTGGGCTAGCGGAAAGTATGAACACCGGGGAGCTGTTTTTT.

There are a few counts of this clonotype. The V and J genes are TRBV30 and TRBJ2-3; no definite D call. The CDR3 has 11 amino acids. The germline V gene has CDR1 GTSNPN and CDR2 SVGIG (reference sequence). Trimming removed 1 base at V and 6 bases at J, with 5 bases between. The CDR3 coding sequence is TGTGCCTGGAGTGGGATGGATACGCAGTATTTT. Translated: CAWSGMDTQYF.

This clonotype was counted only a few times. This rearrangement joins TRBV20-1 to TRBJ1-4; possible D gene TRBD1, 6 bases. Germline V gene data show CDR1 as DFQATT and CDR2 as SNEGSKA (reference sequence). The CDR3 consists of 16 residues. V was trimmed by 6 bases and J by 0 bases, leaving 17 bases between them. The CDR3 here is CSAPPGGAATNEKLFF. The CDR3 bases are TGCAGTGCGCCTCCGGGGGGGGCGGCAACTAATGAAAAACTGTTTTTT.

The CDR3 protein is CASTPGSSNYGYTF. CDR3 DNA: TGTGCCAGCACCCCGGGGTCCTCTAACTATGGCTACACCTTC. This chain connects TRBV7-2 to TRBJ1-2; no definite D call. Trimming stripped 7 bases from V and 0 bases from J, with 12 bases between. Germline assignment: CDR1 SGHTA and CDR2 FQGNSA. CDR3 size: 14 residues.